The 22 T cell receptor beta chains in this list originate from one sample, sequenced in a study of blood T cell repertoires in COVID-19. Generated by immunoSEQ multiplex PCR, the TCRdb table keeps only in-frame clones and is missing some. Here the sample spans about 49,000 clones, about 90% being singletons. Sequencing input: peripheral blood. Receptors originate from a woman older than 75 with COVID-19, enrolled during active disease.

The gene calls are TRBV11-2 and TRBJ1-1; D possibly corresponds to TRBD1 (6 bases). The CDR3 loop spans 13 amino acids. V gave up 6 bases and J gave up 5 bases, with 13 bases separating them. Germline CDR1 SGHAT, CDR2 FQNNGV. The CDR3 region is CASRQQGGTEAFF. The CDR3, as DNA: TGTGCCAGCAGGCAACAGGGAGGGACTGAAGCTTTCTTT.

V gene TRBV9 combines with J gene TRBJ1-1; possibly TRBD1 for D (6 bases). The CDR3 consists of 15 residues. The germline V and J ends were trimmed by 0 bases and 8 bases, with 17 bases remaining between them. Germline V gives CDR1 SGDLS, CDR2 YYNGEE. The CDR3 coding sequence is TGTGCCAGCAGCGTAGCTCCGGCAGGGGCGTCAGAAGCTTTCTTT. It specifies CASSVAPAGASEAFF. Using reference TRBV9 and TRBJ1-1 for the parts outside the CDR3, the full variable domain is DSGVTQTPKHLITATGQRVTLRCSPRSGDLSVYWYQQSLDQGLQFLIQYYNGEERAKGNILERFSAQQFPDLHSELNLSSLELGDSALYFCASSVAPAGASEAFFGQGTRLTVV.

The chain employs TRBV4-2 and TRBJ1-2; 9 bases align to TRBD1. Germline CDR1 and CDR2: LGHNA and YNFKEQ. Losses at the gene ends were 2 bases for V and 12 bases for J; bases not matched to a gene: 16. This CDR3 has 16 amino acids. CDR3 loop: CASSQLGSRTGEGNTF. DNA of the CDR3: TGTGCCAGCAGCCAATTGGGCAGCCGGACAGGGGAGGGCAACACCTTC.

This sequence joins TRBV7-2 and TRBJ2-1, with 12 bases lining up with TRBD2. The V gene end was trimmed by 5 bases and the J gene end by 6 bases; junction bases not matched to a gene: 11. The CDR3 has 17 amino acids. In germline, CDR1 is SGHTA, CDR2 FQGNSA. This CDR3 reads CASSPRASGRALNEQFF. DNA of the CDR3: TGTGCCAGCAGCCCCCGGGCTAGCGGGAGGGCCCTCAATGAGCAGTTCTTC.

The J gene is TRBJ2-1, the V gene TRBV6-4; TRBD2 matches at 14 bases. The trim removed 4 bases at V and 6 bases at J, leaving 8 bases unmatched. This CDR3 has 17 amino acids. CDR1 is MRHNA, CDR2 SNTAGT, per germline. The CDR3 loop is CASSATSGGGTPNEQFF. In DNA form, the CDR3 reads TGTGCCAGCAGTGCGACTAGCGGGGGGGGAACACCCAATGAGCAGTTCTTC.

The chain carries TRBV2 and TRBJ1-2; D perhaps matches TRBD1 (6 bases). Looked up from germline, CDR1 is SNHLY and CDR2 is FYNNEI. V was trimmed by 6 bases and J by 8 bases, leaving 22 bases between them. The CDR3 extends over 15 amino acids. The CDR3 DNA reads as TGTGCCAGCAGCCCCTGGCAGGGGATGGTTGCGGGCTACACCTTC. It encodes CASSPWQGMVAGYTF.

This chain links TRBV5-4 with TRBJ1-6, with 11 bases aligning to TRBD1. Germline CDR1 reads SGHNT; CDR2 reads YYREEE (reference sequence). The CDR3 totals 15 residues. V lost 0 bases, J lost 11 bases, and 4 bases stayed unmatched. In DNA form, the CDR3 reads TGTGCCAGCAGCTTGGGGACAGGGGGCACAGCACCCCTCCACTTT. Protein: CASSLGTGGTAPLHF.

V and J are TRBV10-3 and TRBJ1-2; a weak D match, TRBD1 (5 bases). Looked up from germline, CDR1 is ENHRY and CDR2 is SYGVKD. There are 17 residues in the CDR3. V was pared by 0 bases and J by 3 bases, with 17 bases between. CDR3 DNA sequence: TGTGCCATCAGTGAGTCGACAGTTGTGTCAGGAGACTATGGCTACACCTTC. Amino acids: CAISESTVVSGDYGYTF.

The chain combines TRBV19 with TRBJ1-3; no clear D gene. The length of the CDR3 is 13 residues. Germline V gives CDR1 LNHDA, CDR2 SQIVND (reference sequence). V gave up 2 bases and J gave up 4 bases, with 6 bases separating them. The DNA of the CDR3 is TGTGCCAGTAGTATAACGGAGGGAAACACCATATATTTT. Its translation is CASSITEGNTIYF.

The chain is built from TRBV5-1 and TRBJ1-5; 8 positions agree with TRBD1. The CDR3 has 14 amino acids. Germline CDR1 reads SGHRS; CDR2 reads YFSETQ. V lost 5 bases to trimming and J lost 4 bases; unmatched junction nucleotides: 5. The DNA for the CDR3 is TGCGCCAGCAGTTGGACAGGGTTGAATCAGCCCCAGCATTTT. Amino acids: CASSWTGLNQPQHF.

This chain connects TRBV15 to TRBJ1-3; D is possibly TRBD1 (6 bases). V was trimmed by 0 bases and J by 2 bases, leaving 8 bases between them. The CDR3 is 15 amino acids. Germline V CDR1 and CDR2: LNHNV, YYDKDF (reference sequence). The CDR3 sequence is CATSRDAGAGNTIYF. CDR3 bases: TGTGCCACCAGCAGAGATGCAGGGGCTGGAAACACCATATATTTT.

The chain carries TRBV6-5 and TRBJ1-5; 12 nucleotides line up with TRBD1. V lost 8 bases and J lost 5; bases outside the gene matches: 4. Germline CDR1 is MNHEY and CDR2 is SVGAGI. The CDR3 runs to 14 residues. The CDR3: CASLGQGAYQPQHF. CDR3 coding DNA: TGTGCCAGCTTGGGACAGGGGGCATATCAGCCCCAGCATTTT.

By its share, this clone is medium-sized. The chain links TRBV28 to TRBJ2-7, with 8 nucleotides matching TRBD1. V shed 8 bases, J shed 4 bases, and the junction held 10 bases outside the gene matches. The CDR3 length is 14 residues. Germline V lookup: CDR1 MDHEN, CDR2 SYDVKM. The CDR3, as DNA: TGTGCCAGCGAAAAACAGGGGGTTCAGTACGAGCAGTACTTC. It is translated as CASEKQGVQYEQYF.

CDR3: CASSVVPVLNTEAFF. As DNA, the CDR3 is TGTGCCAGCAGTGTTGTCCCGGTACTAAACACTGAAGCTTTCTTT. This chain uses TRBV2 with TRBJ1-1; D unresolved. V lost 4 bases and J 2 bases, leaving 14 bases between the germline ends. The CDR3 covers 15 residues. Germline V gene lookup returns CDR1 SNHLY and CDR2 FYNNEI.

This CDR3 reads CASSYRQGDSDGYTF. CDR3 bases: TGTGCCAGCAGTTATAGGCAGGGGGACTCTGATGGCTACACCTTC. This sequence joins TRBV2 and TRBJ1-2; TRBD1 matches at 7 bases. The CDR3 sequence is 15 residues long. With 5 bases clipped from V and 6 bases from J, the junction kept 12 bases outside the gene matches. Germline V gene data show CDR1 as SNHLY and CDR2 as FYNNEI.

This clone appeared once. The chain carries TRBV11-3 and TRBJ2-2, with 11 positions matching TRBD1. Germline V gives CDR1 SGHNT, CDR2 YENEEA. The ends lost 7 bases at V and 4 bases at J; junction bases unmatched: 5. This CDR3 is 15 amino acids long. The CDR3: CASTSGQGGTGELFF. The CDR3 coding sequence is TGTGCCAGCACCTCGGGACAGGGGGGCACCGGGGAGCTGTTTTTT.

The chain has TRBV29-1 and TRBJ2-7, with 11 bases aligning to TRBD1. V trimming: 4 bases; J trimming: 6 bases; junction bases outside the gene matches: 5. This CDR3 is 13 amino acids long. Germline V gene sequence: CDR1 SQVTM, CDR2 ANQGSEA. CDR3 sequence reads: CSVVRDRGSEQYF. The CDR3, as DNA: TGCAGCGTTGTACGGGACAGGGGGTCCGAGCAGTACTTC.

This clone has a handful of counts. J is TRBJ1-2 and V is TRBV7-9, with a possible D match to TRBD1 (6 bases). This CDR3 comprises 14 residues. Germline CDR1 SEHNR, CDR2 FQNEAQ (reference sequence). The ends were cut back, 1 base at V and 4 bases at J, with 10 bases in the middle. This CDR3 is CASSLGTAGYGYTF. In DNA, the CDR3 is TGTGCCAGCAGCTTAGGGACAGCAGGCTATGGCTACACCTTC.

The V call is TRBV5-4, the J call TRBJ2-7, with a weak D call TRBD2 (5 bases). Germline V gene data show CDR1 as SGHNT and CDR2 as YYREEE (reference sequence). This CDR3 spans 15 amino acids. V was pared by 6 bases and J by 6 bases, with 22 bases between. CDR3 residues: CASTLGAGPRREQYF. As DNA, the CDR3 is TGTGCCAGCACCCTCGGCGCGGGCCCTCGCCGCGAGCAGTACTTC.

The CDR3 spells CASSTHAGTEAFF. CDR3 DNA sequence: TGTGCCAGCAGCACCCACGCGGGCACTGAAGCTTTCTTT. The chain recombines TRBV7-9 with TRBJ1-1, with no clear D. The germline V and J ends were trimmed by 5 bases and 4 bases, with 11 bases remaining between them. The CDR3 length is 13 residues. Germline V lookup: CDR1 SEHNR, CDR2 FQNEAQ (reference sequence). The full variable domain, in which reference TRBV7-9 and TRBJ1-1 provide the parts outside the CDR3, is DTGVSQNPRHKITKRGQNVTFRCDPISEHNRLYWYRQTLGQGPEFLTYFQNEAQLEKSRLLSDRFSAERPKGSFSTLEIQRTEQGDSAMYLCASSTHAGTEAFFGQGTRLTVV.

The V call is TRBV19, the J call TRBJ2-5, with TRBD1 matching 9 bases. This CDR3 has 13 residues. Germline-derived CDR1 and CDR2 are LNHDA and SQIVND (reference sequence). V dropped 7 bases and J dropped 5; count of bases not matched to a gene: 5. CDR3 amino acids: CASKGTGRETQYF. The CDR3 DNA is TGTGCCAGTAAGGGGACAGGGAGGGAGACCCAGTACTTC. Looking up the rest from reference TRBV19 and TRBJ2-5 gives the full variable domain: DGGITQSPKYLFRKEGQNVTLSCEQNLNHDAMYWYRQDPGQGLRLIYYSQIVNDFQKGDIAEGYSVSREKKESFPLTVTSAQKNPTAFYLCASKGTGRETQYFGPGTRLLVL.

The chain joins TRBV9 to TRBJ2-5; TRBD1 might be the D (6 bases). This CDR3 has 15 amino acids. CDR1 is SGDLS, CDR2 YYNGEE, per germline. Trimming pared 0 bases from V and 4 bases from J, leaving 13 bases between. The CDR3 sequence: CASSVAQGPGETQYF. CDR3 nucleotide sequence: TGTGCCAGCAGCGTAGCCCAGGGGCCGGGAGAGACCCAGTACTTC.